The 32 T cell receptor beta chains below come from one sample, sequenced in a study of response to subunit inactivated influenza vaccine. TCRdb fed the RT-PCR reads into MiXCR, producing one record per CDR3 protein. Of hundreds of thousands of distinct CDR3 sequences listed, less than 30% are singletons. Source: CD4+ T cells sorted from PBMCs, taken 5 to 6 days after vaccination. These receptors were collected from a man between 50 and 59 years old who received an inactivated influenza vaccine.

In this sample, this clonotype turned up once. The chain carries TRBV18 and TRBJ2-5; 7 nucleotides align to TRBD1. V lost 3 bases, J lost 4 bases, and 11 bases stayed unmatched. This CDR3 has 16 amino acids. Germline CDR1 and CDR2: KGHSH and LQKENI. CDR3 protein: CASSPRPTGAGETQYF. As DNA, the CDR3 is TGTGCCAGCTCACCCCGCCCAACAGGGGCGGGAGAGACCCAGTACTTC.

J is TRBJ2-7 and V is TRBV12-3 or TRBV12-4, with D possibly TRBD2 on 7 matching bases. The CDR3 totals 17 residues. Trimming left V 6 bases short and J 7 bases short, with 28 bases between. CDR3 sequence reads: CASRATGGAYNTGEQYF. As DNA, the CDR3 is TGTGCCAGCAGGGCTACGGGGGGCGCGTATAATACGGGGGAGCAGTACTTC.

There are a few counts of this clonotype. The chain couples TRBV5-6 to TRBJ2-3, with D possibly TRBD2 on 6 matching bases. V was cut by 5 bases and J by 7 bases, with 20 bases left in between. The CDR3 contains 15 residues. Germline values: CDR1 SGHDT, CDR2 YYEEEE. The CDR3 here is CASREGSRASYTQYF. The CDR3 coding sequence is TGTGCCAGCAGGGAGGGGTCGAGGGCCTCTTATACGCAGTATTTT. Complete variable domain (other parts from reference TRBV5-6 and TRBJ2-3): DAGVTQSPTHLIKTRGQQVTLRCSPKSGHDTVSWYQQALGQGPQFIFQYYEEEERQRGNFPDRFSGHQFPNYSSELNVNALLLGDSALYLCASREGSRASYTQYFGPGTRLTVL.

The chain has TRBV12-3 or TRBV12-4 and TRBJ2-7; D remains ambiguous. The CDR3 runs 15 residues. Trimming stripped 6 bases from V and 6 bases from J, with 21 bases between. CDR3 DNA: TGTGCCAGCAGACAAAGGTCCCGAGGATCATCCGAGCAGTACTTC. Translation: CASRQRSRGSSEQYF.

The V call is TRBV2, the J call TRBJ2-1; D unclear. Germline V gives CDR1 SNHLY, CDR2 FYNNEI. CDR3 size: 12 residues. Trimming removed 7 bases at V and 8 bases at J, with 12 bases between. The CDR3 bases are TGTGCCAGCAAGGCGTCGGGCGATGAGCAGTTCTTC. The encoded protein is CASKASGDEQFF.

This clonotype occurred many times. The genes are TRBV12-3 or TRBV12-4 and TRBJ2-3, with 7 bases that match TRBD1. This CDR3 comprises 15 residues. V was clipped by 6 bases and J by 4 bases; unmatched bases: 10. CDR3 region: CASREQGSGPDTQYF. The CDR3 coding sequence is TGTGCCAGCAGAGAACAGGGGTCCGGACCAGATACGCAGTATTTT.

This clonotype was seen only a few times. The gene calls are TRBV11-2 and TRBJ1-6; possible D gene TRBD1, 5 bases. This CDR3 is built from 16 residues. V lost 0 bases and J 5 bases, leaving 11 bases between the germline ends. Germline V gene data show CDR1 as SGHAT and CDR2 as FQNNGV. Here the CDR3 DNA reads TGTGCCAGCAGCTTAGAGACAGCGGGTAATAATTCACCCCTCCACTTT. Residues: CASSLETAGNNSPLHF.

This clonotype was counted at least ten times. The V gene is TRBV6-2 or TRBV6-3, the J gene TRBJ2-5, with 7 bases lining up with TRBD1. Looked up from germline, CDR1 is MNHEY and CDR2 is SVGEGT. With V trimmed by 2 bases and J by 3 bases, 0 bases remained unmatched. The CDR3 totals 13 residues. The CDR3 nucleotides read TGTGCCAGCAGTTACGGGACAGAAGAGACCCAGTACTTC. This translates into CASSYGTEETQYF.

The gene calls are TRBV6-2 or TRBV6-3 and TRBJ1-3; unclear D gene. Between the trimmed V and J ends, which lost 0 bases and 4 bases, there was a span of 22 bases. There are 19 residues in the CDR3. The germline gives CDR1 MNHEY, CDR2 SVGEGT. The DNA of the CDR3 is TGTGCCAGCAGTTACTCGCGGAGGGATAGGAGAATTTCCGGAAACACCATATATTTT. Protein sequence: CASSYSRRDRRISGNTIYF.

This clonotype has just a few counts. The chain carries TRBV7-8 and TRBJ2-7; 8 positions agree with TRBD1. Trimming removed 3 bases from V and 10 bases from J; junction bases left unmatched: 5. CDR1 is SGHVS, CDR2 FQNEAQ, per germline. This CDR3 is 12 amino acids long. CDR3 sequence (DNA): TGTGCCAGCAGCTTGGGGACAGGTGCCCAGTACTTC. Translation gives CASSLGTGAQYF.

The chain joins TRBV19 to TRBJ2-1; TRBD2 matches 14 bases. This CDR3 spans 16 amino acids. Germline CDR1 is LNHDA and CDR2 is SQIVND (reference sequence). V lost 5 bases and J lost 9; bases outside the gene matches: 9. The CDR3 bases are TGTGCCAGTAGTGTTTGGACTAGCGGGAGGTCCCTTGAGCAGTTCTTC. Amino acid sequence: CASSVWTSGRSLEQFF.

The chain links TRBV7-9 to TRBJ2-3, with D possibly matching TRBD2 (6 bases). Germline V gene data show CDR1 as SEHNR and CDR2 as FQNEAQ (reference sequence). The CDR3 is 16 residues long. Trimming stripped 0 bases from V and 2 bases from J, with 12 bases between. CDR3 sequence: CASSLAEGQFTDTQYF. The CDR3 DNA follows: TGTGCCAGCAGCTTAGCGGAGGGTCAGTTCACAGATACGCAGTATTTT.

The chain employs TRBV7-9 and TRBJ2-7; the match to TRBD1 covers 8 bases. The ends lost 5 bases at V and 6 bases at J; junction bases unmatched: 15. The CDR3 totals 16 residues. The germline V gene encodes CDR1 SEHNR and CDR2 FQNEAQ (reference sequence). The CDR3 is CASSLTGGRDRGEQYF. Here the CDR3 DNA reads TGTGCCAGCAGCCTCACAGGGGGGCGGGATAGGGGCGAGCAGTACTTC.

This clonotype was counted between two and nine times. The V call is TRBV7-9, the J call TRBJ2-7, with 8 bases aligning to TRBD2. The CDR3 is 15 residues long. J lost 4 bases, V lost 8 bases, and 13 bases had no gene match. CDR1 and CDR2 (germline): SEHNR, FQNEAQ (reference sequence). The CDR3 sequence: CASATGSTSAYEQYF. CDR3 bases: TGTGCCAGCGCTACGGGTTCGACTAGCGCATACGAGCAGTACTTC.

This chain uses TRBV6-5 with TRBJ1-5; no reliable D call. The V gene's germline CDR1 is MNHEY and CDR2 SVGAGI. Trimming shortened V by 0 bases and J by 9 bases, and 12 bases separated the two germline ends. CDR3 length: 14 amino acids. The CDR3 sequence: CASSYSMSGSPQHF. The CDR3 bases are TGTGCCAGCAGTTACTCGATGTCCGGCTCGCCCCAGCATTTT.

The chain links TRBV5-1 to TRBJ1-6; 8 positions agree with TRBD1. Trimming cost V 4 bases and J 7 bases; bases outside gene matches: 7. This CDR3 is 15 amino acids long. CDR1 SGHRS and CDR2 YFSETQ come from the germline V gene. The CDR3 loop is CASSPDGQGNSPLHF. The CDR3 DNA is TGCGCCAGCAGCCCGGATGGACAGGGAAATTCACCCCTCCACTTT.

This clonotype was detected only a few times. The CDR3 here is CASSIGDMTEAFF. DNA for the CDR3: TGCGCCAGCAGCATTGGGGACATGACTGAAGCTTTCTTT. The rearrangement joins TRBV5-1 to TRBJ1-1; D might be TRBD1 (6 bases). Trimming cost V 4 bases and J 5 bases, with 12 bases left between them. This CDR3 spans 13 amino acids. CDR1 SGHRS and CDR2 YFSETQ come from the germline V gene.

This clonotype turned up a few times. The rearrangement joins TRBV7-2 to TRBJ2-4, with 8 bases lining up with TRBD1. CDR1 and CDR2 (germline): SGHTA, FQGNSA. The ends lost 1 base at V and 6 bases at J; junction bases unmatched: 8. The CDR3 length is 16 residues. CDR3 sequence reads: CASSLVVGQGANIQYF. The CDR3 DNA is TGTGCCAGCAGCTTAGTCGTCGGGCAGGGGGCAAACATTCAGTACTTC. Together with reference TRBV7-2 and TRBJ2-4, the CDR3 gives the full variable domain: GAGVSQSPSNKVTEKGKDVELRCDPISGHTALYWYRQSLGQGLEFLIYFQGNSAPDKSGLPSDRFSAERTGGSVSTLTIQRTQQEDSAVYLCASSLVVGQGANIQYFGAGTRLSVL.

The V call is TRBV5-1, the J call TRBJ2-3, with 7 bases lining up with TRBD2. J lost 4 bases, V lost 1 base, and 3 bases had no gene match. Germline CDR1 is SGHRS and CDR2 is YFSETQ. There are 14 residues in the CDR3. In DNA form, the CDR3 reads TGCGCCAGCAGCTTGTTTCGGGAGGCAGATACGCAGTATTTT. This gives the protein CASSLFREADTQYF.

This rearrangement joins TRBV5-1 to TRBJ2-5, with a weak D call TRBD2 (5 bases). CDR3 length: 16 amino acids. V shed 1 base and J shed 0 bases, with 13 bases lying between them. Germline CDR1 reads SGHRS; CDR2 reads YFSETQ. The chain's CDR3 is CASSLTGKTNQETQYF. As DNA, the CDR3 is TGCGCCAGCAGCTTGACCGGGAAAACAAACCAAGAGACCCAGTACTTC.

The rearrangement joins TRBV7-2 to TRBJ2-2, with D possibly being TRBD1 or TRBD2 (5 bases each). V shed 11 bases and J shed 0 bases, with 13 bases lying between them. Germline V gene data show CDR1 as SGHTA and CDR2 as FQGNSA. The CDR3 has 14 residues. CDR3 DNA sequence: TGTGCCGCGAGGGGAAATACGAACACCGGGGAGCTGTTTTTT. Its protein is CAARGNTNTGELFF.

CDR3 region: CASGSRGGAWEQFF. For the CDR3, the DNA is TGCGCCAGCGGCTCGCGCGGGGGGGCCTGGGAGCAGTTCTTC. The chain employs TRBV4-1 and TRBJ2-1; 9 nucleotides align to TRBD2. CDR1 and CDR2 from the germline V gene are MGHRA and YSYEKL. The CDR3 is 14 amino acids. J lost 10 bases, V lost 8 bases, and 12 bases had no gene match.

The chain has TRBV6-1 and TRBJ2-7; perhaps TRBD1 as D (5 bases). Germline CDR1 is MNHNS and CDR2 is SASEGT. Trimming shortened V by 3 bases and J by 2 bases, and 11 bases separated the two germline ends. The CDR3 is 14 residues long. CDR3 residues: CASSDPRVAYEQYF. The CDR3 region has the DNA TGTGCCAGCAGTGATCCCAGGGTAGCCTACGAGCAGTACTTC.

This clonotype is a singleton in its sample. CDR3: CASRRSGITTDTQYF. The CDR3 DNA reads TGTGCCAGCAGGCGTAGCGGGATTACCACAGATACGCAGTATTTT. This chain joins TRBV6-2 or TRBV6-3 and TRBJ2-3; 8 bases match TRBD2. V was clipped by 6 bases and J by 2 bases; unmatched bases: 7. CDR3 size: 15 residues. Germline-derived CDR1 and CDR2 are MNHEY and SVGEGT.

This chain uses TRBV4-2 with TRBJ2-3; TRBD2 agrees at 10 bases. This CDR3 is 17 amino acids long. V gave up 1 base and J gave up 0 bases; unmatched junction bases: 4. The germline CDR1 and CDR2 sequences are LGHNA and YNFKEQ. The CDR3 loop is CASSQAGTSESTDTQYF. The DNA for the CDR3 is TGTGCCAGCAGCCAAGCCGGGACTAGCGAAAGCACAGATACGCAGTATTTT.

The rearrangement links TRBV5-1 to TRBJ2-3; 7 bases fit TRBD1. The V segment lost 4 bases and the J segment 3 bases; nucleotides outside the gene matches: 8. Germline CDR1 is SGHRS and CDR2 is YFSETQ. This CDR3 contains 15 residues. CDR3 nucleotides: TGCGCCAGCAGCATTGACAGGGTTGGGACAGATACGCAGTATTTT. It yields the protein CASSIDRVGTDTQYF.

V and J are TRBV7-6 and TRBJ2-2, with no clear D. This CDR3 contains 13 residues. Between the trimmed V and J ends, which lost 3 bases and 6 bases, there was a span of 8 bases. Germline V gene sequence: CDR1 SGHVS, CDR2 FNYEAQ. The CDR3 DNA follows: TGTGCCAGCAGCTTGGACGAAGCCGGGGAGCTGTTTTTT. It yields the protein CASSLDEAGELFF.

The gene calls are TRBV11-2 and TRBJ2-5; D is undetermined. There are 12 residues in the CDR3. Between the trimmed V and J ends, which lost 5 bases and 3 bases, there was a span of 7 bases. Germline V gene sequence: CDR1 SGHAT, CDR2 FQNNGV. CDR3 region: CASSGREETQYF. CDR3 coding DNA: TGTGCCAGCAGCGGTAGAGAAGAGACCCAGTACTTC.

This clonotype was seen a few times. The rearrangement uses TRBV12-3 or TRBV12-4 and TRBJ1-1; 7 positions agree with TRBD1. This CDR3 spans 13 amino acids. The J segment lost 3 bases and the V segment lost 7 bases, leaving 5 bases of the junction unmatched. CDR3 sequence (DNA): TGTGCCAGCAAGACAGGGTGGTACACTGAAGCTTTCTTT. As protein: CASKTGWYTEAFF.

This clonotype came up a few times. The chain couples TRBV4-3 to TRBJ2-7; D not resolved. Germline CDR1 is LGHNA and CDR2 is YSLEER. Trimming took 0 bases from V and 1 from J, leaving 10 bases between them. CDR3 length equals 15 residues. The CDR3: CASSQDLVGSYEQYF. The CDR3 DNA is TGCGCCAGCAGCCAAGATTTGGTCGGTTCCTACGAGCAGTACTTC.

Turning to this clonotype: Germline and junction disagree at one end, which may indicate a read error. J is TRBJ2-1 and V is TRBV20-1; TRBD2 might be the D (5 bases). CDR3 size: 15 residues. Germline V gives CDR1 DFQATT, CDR2 SNEGSKA (reference sequence). DNA for the CDR3: TGCAGTGCTCCAGGTGGACGGGGTACCTACAATGAGGAGTTCTTC. Translated, it gives CSAPGGRGTYNEEFF.

This clonotype was seen a few times. The rearrangement uses TRBV7-2 and TRBJ2-7; 9 positions match TRBD1. The V segment lost 1 base and the J segment 3 bases; nucleotides outside the gene matches: 4. Looked up from germline, CDR1 is SGHTA and CDR2 is FQGNSA. The CDR3 loop spans 15 amino acids. The CDR3 loop reads CASSLVLGQGYEQYF. CDR3 bases: TGTGCCAGCAGCTTAGTTCTGGGACAGGGCTACGAGCAGTACTTC.